This entry features one T cell receptor (beta chain) sequence. Its antigen remains unidentified. These data are taken from a study of shared clonotypes between healthy human individuals. Across the whole study: The donors, two women and three men, were aged 18 to 49. Study-wide results and limits: Shared clonotypes across all four donors exceeded non-shared ones in generation probability.

Donors comprised healthy HIV-negative adults lacking recent acute infections or vaccinations. The CDR3 loop spans 15 amino acids. Germline V gene lookup returns CDR1 LGHNT and CDR2 FRNRAP. Trimming took 6 bases from V and 4 from J; bases not matched to a gene: 10. In the original workflow: Junction-only immunoSEQ sequences carried no quality scores, so filtering differed. Sequencing was performed with immunoSEQ multiplex PCR; in TCRdb, only in-frame clones are kept and a portion is missing. V and J calls and clone size are copied from that table; D and trimming were computed from the DNA. The table shows roughly 1 million clones, with about 75% occurring only once.

Source material: memory CD4+ T cells sorted from blood. Subset of the sample: CD45RA-negative fraction. The source is a man between 18 and 35 years old in good health. The chain combines TRBV12-5 with TRBJ2-5; TRBD2 matches 8 bases. The CDR3 region is CASGLGPRGGETQYF. The DNA of the CDR3 is TGTGCTAGTGGCCTGGGTCCTCGGGGGGGAGAGACCCAGTACTTC. The full variable domain, with the rest looked up from reference TRBV12-5 and TRBJ2-5, is DARVTQTPRHKVTEMGQEVTMRCQPILGHNTVFWYRQTMMQGLELLAYFRNRAPLDDSGMPKDRFSAEMPDATLATLKIQPSEPRDSAVYFCASGLGPRGGETQYFGPGTRLLVL.